These T cell receptor beta chains were read from a single sample in a study of shared T cell receptors in the human thymus. TCRdb's copy holds only in-frame clones and misses some; the assay was immunoSEQ multiplex PCR. The table lists hundreds of thousands of clones, just under 95% of them singletons, with roughly 0.02% in the top ten. Specimen: thymocytes. The source of these receptors is a human donor. The CDR3 runs from the conserved cysteine through the conserved F or W. D genes are given only for firm matches. The listing skips clone size in some rows; elsewhere it reads once, few, many or a size class.

CDR3nt: TGTGCCACCGGACCGACTAGCGGAGGGCGGGATACGCAGTATTTT
CDR3aa: CATGPTSGGRDTQYF
v_gene: TRBV15
d_gene: TRBD2
j_gene: TRBJ2-3
abundance: .

CDR3nt: TGTGCCAGCAGCTTGTACTACACAAGATCTGGGGCCAACGTCCTGACTTTC
CDR3aa: CASSLYYTRSGANVLTF
v_gene: TRBV5-5
d_gene: .
j_gene: TRBJ2-6
abundance: .

CDR3nt: TGTGCCAGCAGCCCGTCCGGGAGGATCACTGATGAGCAGTTCTTC
CDR3aa: CASSPSGRITDEQFF
v_gene: TRBV9
d_gene: TRBD2
j_gene: TRBJ2-1
abundance: .

CDR3nt: TGTGCCATCAGCCCCCCAGGACCCTACGAGACGGGAGTCTCCTACAATGAGCAGTTCTTC
CDR3aa: CAISPPGPYETGVSYNEQFF
v_gene: TRBV10-3
d_gene: .
j_gene: TRBJ2-1
abundance: once

CDR3nt: TGTGCCAGCAGCGAAAAAGACGCAACTAATGAAAAACTGTTTTTT
CDR3aa: CASSEKDATNEKLFF
v_gene: TRBV7-9
d_gene: .
j_gene: TRBJ1-4
abundance: .

CDR3nt: TGTGCCATCTCGGGTGGCCAGGGGGATACCTACGAGCAGTACTTC
CDR3aa: CAISGGQGDTYEQYF
v_gene: TRBV10-3
d_gene: TRBD1
j_gene: TRBJ2-7
abundance: .

CDR3nt: TGTGCCAGCAGCTTAGCCGGGACTAGCGGGAGTGCAGATACGCAGTATTTT
CDR3aa: CASSLAGTSGSADTQYF
v_gene: TRBV7-9
d_gene: TRBD2
j_gene: TRBJ2-3
abundance: .

CDR3nt: TGTGCCAGTAGTAAAAGGGACTTGGAAGATACGCAGTATTTT
CDR3aa: CASSKRDLEDTQYF
v_gene: TRBV19
d_gene: .
j_gene: TRBJ2-3
abundance: once

CDR3nt: TGTGCCTGGAGCACTAGCGGGAGGGCCCAGGGAGCAGATACGCAGTATTTT
CDR3aa: CAWSTSGRAQGADTQYF
v_gene: TRBV30
d_gene: TRBD2
j_gene: TRBJ2-3
abundance: .

CDR3nt: TGTGCCAGCAGTCAGGGAAACTTAAATACGCAGTATTTT
CDR3aa: CASSQGNLNTQYF
v_gene: TRBV28
d_gene: .
j_gene: TRBJ2-3
abundance: .

CDR3nt: TGTGCCAGCAGCAAGAGTACAGGGGGAGAAAAACTGTTTTTT
CDR3aa: CASSKSTGGEKLFF
v_gene: TRBV6-1
d_gene: TRBD1
j_gene: TRBJ1-4
abundance: .